These 23 T cell receptor beta chains were all obtained from the same sample, sequenced in a study of cytomegalovirus exposure and HLA in healthy donors. The study ran its PCR with 60 Vbeta and 13 Jbeta primers. The table came from immunoSEQ multiplex PCR; TCRdb's copy has only in-frame clones and leaves some out. The data contain roughly 130,000 clones, around two thirds of them singletons. Sequencing used PBMCs. All receptors derive from a human donor in good health.

This clone was seen a handful of times. The CDR3 region is CASSFGISYNSPLHF. CDR3 DNA sequence: TGTGCCAGCAGTTTCGGGATCTCCTATAATTCACCCCTCCACTTT. J is TRBJ1-6 and V is TRBV28; unclear D gene. The CDR3 runs 15 residues. Trimming left V 3 bases short and J 0 bases short, with 6 bases between. CDR1 and CDR2 from the germline V gene are MDHEN and SYDVKM.

The chain joins TRBV7-2 to TRBJ1-1; maybe TRBD1 (6 bases). The germline CDR1 and CDR2 sequences are SGHTA and FQGNSA. Trimming removed 1 base at V and 1 base at J, with 10 bases between. This CDR3 contains 15 residues. The CDR3 here is CASSLDRASNTEAFF. CDR3 DNA: TGTGCCAGCAGCTTAGACAGGGCATCGAACACTGAAGCTTTCTTT.

V is TRBV9 and J is TRBJ2-1, with TRBD2 matching over 13 bases. This CDR3 is built from 18 residues. Germline-derived CDR1 and CDR2 are SGDLS and YYNGEE. Trimming at V came to 3 bases and at J to 5 bases, leaving 11 bases not matched to a gene. The CDR3 DNA reads TGTGCCAGCAGCGCAGAACACCGAACTAGCGGGGGGGACAATGAGCAGTTCTTC. This encodes CASSAEHRTSGGDNEQFF.

The V call is TRBV11-2, the J call TRBJ1-1, with D unclear. The CDR3 length is 13 residues. Looked up from germline, CDR1 is SGHAT and CDR2 is FQNNGV. V was pared by 5 bases and J by 1 base, with 8 bases between. CDR3 amino acids: CASSKRQNTEAFF. Here the CDR3 DNA reads TGTGCCAGCAGCAAAAGACAGAACACTGAAGCTTTCTTT.

The V and J genes are TRBV7-3 and TRBJ2-3; TRBD2 matches 13 bases. There are 16 residues in the CDR3. CDR1 is SGHTA, CDR2 FQGTGA, per germline. Losses at the gene ends were 4 bases for V and 2 bases for J; bases not matched to a gene: 3. Here the CDR3 reads CASSSLAGGFTDTQYF. DNA for the CDR3: TGTGCCAGCAGCTCACTAGCGGGGGGGTTCACAGATACGCAGTATTTT.

The gene calls are TRBV20-1 and TRBJ1-2; maybe TRBD1 (5 bases). CDR1 and CDR2 (germline): DFQATT, SNEGSKA (reference sequence). Trimming took off 2 bases at V and 14 bases at J, with 12 bases between the two ends. There are 10 residues in the CDR3. CDR3 DNA sequence: TGCAGTGCTAGACAAACAGGAGCAACCTTC. This translates into CSARQTGATF.

This chain links TRBV7-3 with TRBJ2-7; D not resolved. This CDR3 is built from 13 residues. Trimming pared 3 bases from V and 7 bases from J, leaving 13 bases between. CDR1 SGHTA and CDR2 FQGTGA come from the germline V gene. The CDR3 DNA is TGTGCCAGCAGCTTGCGGCCCGGTGGAGAGCAGTACTTC. Translated: CASSLRPGGEQYF.

The rearrangement uses TRBV4-2 and TRBJ2-2; D not certain. Trimming stripped 4 bases from V and 0 bases from J, with 12 bases between. The CDR3 covers 16 residues. Germline V gene data show CDR1 as LGHNA and CDR2 as YNFKEQ. CDR3 bases: TGTGCCAGCAGCCTTTTCGGGTCAGCGAACACCGGGGAGCTGTTTTTT. As protein: CASSLFGSANTGELFF.

The chain is built from TRBV6-1 and TRBJ1-1; D ambiguous. This CDR3 region has 15 residues. Germline CDR1 MNHNS, CDR2 SASEGT. Trimming cost V 0 bases and J 0 bases, with 8 bases left between them. CDR3: CASSEAEFMNTEAFF. The CDR3 DNA is TGTGCCAGCAGTGAAGCCGAGTTCATGAACACTGAAGCTTTCTTT.

The V gene is TRBV7-9, the J gene TRBJ2-5, with D possibly being TRBD2 (5 bases). The J call may be incorrect, as the DNA end agrees better with TRBJ2-7. This CDR3 contains 14 residues. Per the germline V gene, CDR1 is SEHNR and CDR2 is FQNEAQ (reference sequence). The CDR3 reads CASSLGGEGSEQYF. CDR3 nucleotides: TGTGCCAGCAGCTTAGGTGGCGAAGGGAGCGAGCAGTACTTC.

The V and J genes are TRBV30 and TRBJ1-5; TRBD1 agrees at 7 bases. CDR3 size: 14 residues. The J segment lost 4 bases and the V segment lost 4 bases, leaving 7 bases of the junction unmatched. Germline assignment: CDR1 GTSNPN and CDR2 SVGIG (reference sequence). The CDR3 sequence: CAWNWGQRNQPQHF. In DNA form, the CDR3 reads TGTGCCTGGAATTGGGGACAGCGAAATCAGCCCCAGCATTTT. Combining the CDR3 with reference TRBV30 and TRBJ1-5 gives the whole variable domain SQTIHQWPATLVQPVGSPLSLECTVEGTSNPNLYWYRQAAGRGLQLLFYSVGIGQISSEVPQNLSASRPQDRQFILSSKKLLLSDSGFYLCAWNWGQRNQPQHFGDGTRLSIL.

The chain has TRBV21-1 and TRBJ2-1; TRBD2 is the table's D call and was not checked against the DNA. TRBV21-1 is shown as a pseudogene. The CDR3 has 17 residues. CDR3 amino acids: CASSKPSRLAGGWEQFF. CDR3 coding DNA: TGTGCCAGCAGCAAACCCAGTCGGCTAGCGGGAGGTTGGGAGCAGTTCTTC.

This chain joins TRBV5-4 and TRBJ2-3; TRBD2 is a possible D gene (7 bases). This CDR3 has 16 residues. V gave up 4 bases and J gave up 1 base, with 16 bases separating them. The germline V gene encodes CDR1 SGHNT and CDR2 YYREEE (reference sequence). The CDR3 region has the DNA TGTGCCAGCAGCAGAGGGGGGGCTTTGGGCACAGATACGCAGTATTTT. It specifies CASSRGGALGTDTQYF.

This chain uses TRBV7-2 with TRBJ2-7, with 12 bases lining up with TRBD1. The CDR3 is 14 residues long. The V gene end was trimmed by 4 bases and the J gene end by 7 bases; junction bases not matched to a gene: 5. Germline lookup yields CDR1 SGHTA and CDR2 FQGNSA. CDR3 region: CASSSGQGASEQYF. For the CDR3, the DNA is TGTGCCAGCAGCTCGGGACAGGGGGCTTCTGAGCAGTACTTC.

The chain joins TRBV7-3 to TRBJ2-7, with D unclear. The CDR3 runs to 13 residues. V lost 0 bases to trimming and J lost 7 bases, with 10 bases between them. In germline, CDR1 is SGHTA, CDR2 FQGTGA. CDR3: CASSLTSFREQYF. Written as DNA, the CDR3 is TGTGCCAGCAGCTTAACCTCCTTTCGGGAGCAGTACTTC.

The CDR3 region has the DNA TGTGCCAGCGCCTCGGCTTGGAGGGCCTACGAGCAGTACTTC. Protein: CASASAWRAYEQYF. The V call is TRBV27, the J call TRBJ2-7; D perhaps matches TRBD2 (6 bases). Germline CDR1 reads MNHEY; CDR2 reads SMNVEV (reference sequence). CDR3 length: 14 residues. V lost 8 bases and J lost 2, with 16 bases in between.

J is TRBJ1-2 and V is TRBV9; D is possibly TRBD1 (6 bases). V was shortened by 3 bases and J by 3 bases, with 15 bases between the two germline ends. This CDR3 is built from 15 residues. The germline V gene has CDR1 SGDLS and CDR2 YYNGEE. The CDR3 DNA follows: TGTGCCAGCAGCGAAGGCGGGGGGCTTGACTATGGCTACACCTTC. Protein product: CASSEGGGLDYGYTF.

The gene calls are TRBV29-1 and TRBJ2-6; D remains ambiguous. This CDR3 comprises 13 residues. Trimming shortened V by 5 bases and J by 0 bases, and 5 bases separated the two germline ends. Germline CDR1 is SQVTM and CDR2 is ANQGSEA. CDR3 nucleotides: TGCAGCGTTTTTATCTCTGGGGCCAACGTCCTGACTTTC. It codes for CSVFISGANVLTF.

This chain joins TRBV5-1 and TRBJ2-1; 9 bases fit TRBD1. V shed 0 bases, J shed 7 bases, and the junction held 8 bases outside the gene matches. Germline CDR1 is SGHRS and CDR2 is YFSETQ. The CDR3 has 16 amino acids. The CDR3 sequence: CASSLVSGTGKNEQFF. The CDR3 DNA reads as TGCGCCAGCAGCTTGGTATCGGGGACAGGGAAAAATGAGCAGTTCTTC.

The rearrangement joins TRBV5-4 to TRBJ2-1; 9 bases are shared with TRBD2. With V trimmed by 4 bases and J by 9 bases, 14 bases remained unmatched. Germline values: CDR1 SGHNT, CDR2 YYREEE (reference sequence). The CDR3 spans 16 residues. The chain's CDR3 is CASSLGSSSGVVEQFF. The CDR3 coding sequence is TGTGCCAGCAGCCTTGGCTCATCTAGCGGGGTGGTTGAGCAGTTCTTC.

This clone has more than one count but fewer than ten. This chain uses TRBV5-4 with TRBJ1-2; TRBD1 matches 10 bases. In germline, CDR1 is SGHNT, CDR2 YYREEE (reference sequence). The CDR3 loop spans 16 amino acids. Unmatched junction bases numbered 5, after V lost 3 bases and J lost 0 bases. The CDR3 reads CASSSTGTGANYGYTF. The DNA for the CDR3 is TGTGCCAGCAGCTCCACCGGGACAGGGGCTAACTATGGCTACACCTTC.

V usage is TRBV18 and J usage is TRBJ2-7; 14 nucleotides match TRBD2. The J segment lost 6 bases and the V segment lost 3 bases, leaving 10 bases of the junction unmatched. The CDR3 has 17 amino acids. Germline-derived CDR1 and CDR2 are KGHSH and LQKENI. CDR3 sequence: CASSPPGLAGVIGEQYF. In DNA, the CDR3 is TGTGCCAGCTCACCGCCGGGACTAGCGGGAGTGATCGGCGAGCAGTACTTC.

This clone was detected only a few times. This chain connects TRBV27 to TRBJ2-7; unclear D gene. The CDR3 is made up of 14 amino acids. The ends were cut back, 3 bases at V and 2 bases at J, with 11 bases in the middle. CDR1 MNHEY and CDR2 SMNVEV come from the germline V gene (reference sequence). CDR3 bases: TGTGCCAGCAGTTTTAATACAGTGACCTACGAGCAGTACTTC. Translation: CASSFNTVTYEQYF.